A single sample is the source of the 27 T cell receptor beta chains below, sequenced in a study of cytomegalovirus exposure and HLA in healthy donors. This table comes from immunoSEQ multiplex PCR, and its TCRdb copy is limited to in-frame clones, with some not included. Of under 150,000 clones in the sample, 70% to 90% were seen once. Sequencing was performed on PBMCs. These receptors were collected from a man between 18 and 29 years old in good health and CMV-seropositive.

This chain connects TRBV7-2 to TRBJ2-7, with D tentatively TRBD2 (5 bases). Germline CDR1 is SGHTA and CDR2 is FQGNSA. CDR3 size: 15 residues. Trimming stripped 8 bases from V and 1 base from J, with 18 bases between. The CDR3 sequence is CASAGRTPFSYEQYF. The CDR3 region has the DNA TGTGCCAGCGCAGGCAGGACTCCGTTTTCCTACGAGCAGTACTTC.

CDR3 sequence reads: CATSRVRESYEQYF. The CDR3 DNA is TGTGCCACCAGCAGAGTGCGGGAGAGCTACGAGCAGTACTTC. V and J are TRBV15 and TRBJ2-7, with TRBD2 matching over 7 bases. CDR3 size: 14 residues. Germline V gene sequence: CDR1 LNHNV, CDR2 YYDKDF (reference sequence). After removal of 1 base from V and 3 bases from J, the junction contained 3 bases not matched to a gene.

This clone was recorded once. Other DNA sequences of this sample code for an identical CDR3. The V and J genes are TRBV6-5 and TRBJ2-1, with D perhaps matching TRBD2 (5 bases). Deletions cut 5 bases from V and 7 bases from J, with 6 bases between. The germline V gene encodes CDR1 MNHEY and CDR2 SVGAGI. The CDR3 extends over 11 amino acids. CDR3 sequence reads: CASSRGNEQFF. DNA for the CDR3: TGTGCCAGCAGTCGGGGAAATGAGCAGTTCTTC.

This CDR3 reads CASSLHRDTDTQYF. The CDR3 DNA follows: TGCGCCAGCAGCTTGCACAGGGACACAGATACGCAGTATTTT. The V and J genes are TRBV5-1 and TRBJ2-3; tentative D call: TRBD1 (6 bases). This CDR3 comprises 14 residues. Trimming stripped 1 base from V and 2 bases from J, with 8 bases between. Germline assignment: CDR1 SGHRS and CDR2 YFSETQ.

This clone has more than one count but fewer than ten. The chain joins TRBV19 to TRBJ1-5; a weak D match, TRBD1 (5 bases). Looked up from germline, CDR1 is LNHDA and CDR2 is SQIVND (reference sequence). This CDR3 comprises 14 residues. V was clipped by 5 bases and J by 9 bases, with 17 bases between them. CDR3: CASSVGEVSMPQHF. The CDR3 nucleotides read TGTGCCAGTAGTGTGGGGGAGGTTTCGATGCCCCAGCATTTT.

The count of this clone is one. V gene TRBV4-2 combines with J gene TRBJ2-7; D not resolved. Germline V CDR1 and CDR2: LGHNA, YNFKEQ. V was clipped by 0 bases and J by 9 bases, with 12 bases between them. The CDR3 loop spans 13 amino acids. Written as DNA, the CDR3 is TGTGCCAGCAGCCAAGATGAGGCGAGTCGGCAGTACTTC. Amino acids: CASSQDEASRQYF.

J is TRBJ1-3 and V is TRBV5-1, with D unresolved. The CDR3 is made up of 13 amino acids. Trimming removed 3 bases at V and 4 bases at J, with 8 bases between. Germline values: CDR1 SGHRS, CDR2 YFSETQ. CDR3 residues: CASSSDGGNTIYF. CDR3 nucleotides: TGCGCCAGCAGCTCCGACGGGGGAAACACCATATATTTT. Together with reference TRBV5-1 and TRBJ1-3, the CDR3 gives the full variable domain: KAGVTQTPRYLIKTRGQQVTLSCSPISGHRSVSWYQQTPGQGLQFLFEYFSETQRNKGNFPGRFSGRQFSNSRSEMNVSTLELGDSALYLCASSSDGGNTIYFGEGSWLTVV.

The chain links TRBV6-6 to TRBJ2-1; no firm D call. The CDR3 runs 8 residues. Germline V CDR1 and CDR2: MNHNY, SVGAGI (reference sequence). V lost 7 bases, J lost 15 bases, and 7 bases lay in between. CDR3 sequence (DNA): TGTGCCAGCAAGAGTGGGTTCTTC. Its protein is CASKSGFF.

The V gene is TRBV19, the J gene TRBJ2-1; TRBD2 agrees at 10 bases. The germline V gene has CDR1 LNHDA and CDR2 SQIVND (reference sequence). The CDR3 loop spans 17 amino acids. V gave up 4 bases and J gave up 10 bases; unmatched junction bases: 16. Written as DNA, the CDR3 is TGTGCCAGTAGTACAGAAAGCGGGGGGGCCGCATGGCGAGAGCAGTTCTTC. It codes for CASSTESGGAAWREQFF.

CDR3 loop: CASSLGGGRDTQYF. The DNA of the CDR3 is TGTGCCAGCAGCTTAGGCGGGGGCAGAGATACGCAGTATTTT. This rearrangement joins TRBV7-2 to TRBJ2-3, with D possibly TRBD2 on 7 matching bases. Per germline, CDR1 SGHTA and CDR2 FQGNSA. This CDR3 is 14 amino acids long. Trimming cost V 1 base and J 5 bases, with 10 bases left between them.

This chain connects TRBV5-8 to TRBJ2-5; D uncertain. V was trimmed by 4 bases and J by 4 bases, leaving 8 bases between them. Germline V gene sequence: CDR1 SGHTS, CDR2 YDEGEE. The CDR3 is made up of 12 amino acids. As DNA, the CDR3 is TGTGCCAGCAGCCTCGGTAGAGAGACCCAGTACTTC. Residues: CASSLGRETQYF.

The chain links TRBV7-9 to TRBJ2-7; 9 positions agree with TRBD1. The CDR3 is made up of 14 amino acids. V lost 5 bases to trimming and J lost 4 bases; unmatched junction nucleotides: 6. The germline V gene encodes CDR1 SEHNR and CDR2 FQNEAQ (reference sequence). The CDR3 coding sequence is TGTGCCAGCAGCCCCCGGGACAGGGTATACGAGCAGTACTTC. Its translation: CASSPRDRVYEQYF.

About this clone itself: The sample holds other DNA sequences that translate to the same CDR3. DNA for the CDR3: TGTGCCAGCAGTCTCCAGGGTAGTAATCAGCCCCAGCATTTT. Protein sequence: CASSLQGSNQPQHF. The J gene is TRBJ1-5, the V gene TRBV27; a possible D gene is TRBD1 (5 bases). Germline V CDR1 and CDR2: MNHEY, SMNVEV (reference sequence). V was clipped by 5 bases and J by 4 bases, with 12 bases between them. The CDR3 runs to 14 residues.

This clone was observed a few times. This chain joins TRBV7-2 and TRBJ1-5, with 7 bases aligning to TRBD1. The CDR3 extends over 14 amino acids. Looked up from germline, CDR1 is SGHTA and CDR2 is FQGNSA. V dropped 5 bases and J dropped 7; count of bases not matched to a gene: 8. Here the CDR3 reads CASSNRQGGQPQHF. The CDR3 DNA reads as TGTGCCAGCAGCAACCGACAGGGCGGGCAGCCCCAGCATTTT. Full variable domain (rest looked up from reference TRBV7-2 and TRBJ1-5): GAGVSQSPSNKVTEKGKDVELRCDPISGHTALYWYRQSLGQGLEFLIYFQGNSAPDKSGLPSDRFSAERTGGSVSTLTIQRTQQEDSAVYLCASSNRQGGQPQHFGDGTRLSIL.

This rearrangement joins TRBV7-2 to TRBJ2-1; 13 bases agree with TRBD2. The length of the CDR3 is 19 residues. From germline, CDR1 is SGHTA and CDR2 FQGNSA. V was clipped by 5 bases and J by 0 bases; unmatched bases: 10. The CDR3 spells CASSLRLAGGESSYNEQFF. In DNA, the CDR3 is TGTGCCAGCAGCCTAAGACTAGCGGGAGGTGAGAGCTCCTACAATGAGCAGTTCTTC. The whole variable domain, filled in from reference TRBV7-2 and TRBJ2-1, reads GAGVSQSPSNKVTEKGKDVELRCDPISGHTALYWYRQSLGQGLEFLIYFQGNSAPDKSGLPSDRFSAERTGGSVSTLTIQRTQQEDSAVYLCASSLRLAGGESSYNEQFFGPGTRLTVL.

The gene calls are TRBV5-4 and TRBJ2-7; D gene unclear. The CDR3 is 14 amino acids. Germline V gene lookup returns CDR1 SGHNT and CDR2 YYREEE (reference sequence). The V end lost 0 bases, the J end lost 3 bases, and 10 bases lay between the germline ends. The CDR3 here is CASSLDSFLYEQYF. CDR3 bases: TGTGCCAGCAGCTTGGACAGCTTCCTCTACGAGCAGTACTTC.

The chain joins TRBV7-9 to TRBJ1-1; TRBD1 agrees at 7 bases. V shed 8 bases, J shed 2 bases, and the junction held 5 bases outside the gene matches. The length of the CDR3 is 13 residues. Germline loops: CDR1 SEHNR, CDR2 FQNEAQ (reference sequence). As DNA, the CDR3 is TGTGCCAGCGAGGGGGCAGAAAACACTGAAGCTTTCTTT. Translating it yields CASEGAENTEAFF.

This chain links TRBV6-5 with TRBJ2-3, with no clear D. The CDR3 has 16 residues. V was shortened by 2 bases and J by 0 bases, with 12 bases between the two germline ends. CDR1 is MNHEY and CDR2 is SVGAGI in the germline V gene. CDR3 protein: CASSYNPSPSTDTQYF. In DNA, the CDR3 is TGTGCCAGCAGTTACAATCCGAGCCCTAGCACAGATACGCAGTATTTT.

This chain links TRBV15 with TRBJ2-5; D uncertain. Germline V gives CDR1 LNHNV, CDR2 YYDKDF (reference sequence). Between the trimmed V and J ends, which lost 4 bases and 2 bases, there was a span of 14 bases. The CDR3 loop spans 15 amino acids. CDR3 DNA sequence: TGTGCCACCAGCAAACAGACCAACCCACAAGAGACCCAGTACTTC. Protein sequence: CATSKQTNPQETQYF.

The V and J genes are TRBV5-1 and TRBJ2-7; possible D gene TRBD2, 6 bases. The CDR3 runs 16 residues. Germline-derived CDR1 and CDR2 are SGHRS and YFSETQ. Between the trimmed V and J ends, which lost 3 bases and 6 bases, there was a span of 22 bases. The CDR3 protein is CASSSGPGGPASEQYF. The CDR3 DNA follows: TGCGCCAGCAGCTCCGGCCCCGGAGGGCCCGCGAGCGAGCAGTACTTC. The entire variable domain, with the rest obtained from reference TRBV5-1 and TRBJ2-7, is as follows: KAGVTQTPRYLIKTRGQQVTLSCSPISGHRSVSWYQQTPGQGLQFLFEYFSETQRNKGNFPGRFSGRQFSNSRSEMNVSTLELGDSALYLCASSSGPGGPASEQYFGPGTRLTVT.

This clone has only a few counts. V and J are TRBV5-5 and TRBJ2-7, with a weak D call TRBD2 (5 bases). Germline V lookup: CDR1 SGHKS, CDR2 YYEKEE (reference sequence). Trimming removed 3 bases at V and 6 bases at J, with 10 bases between. This CDR3 has 12 residues. The DNA for the CDR3 is TGTGCCAGCAGCTCCGCCGGACTCGAGCAGTACTTC. Its protein product is CASSSAGLEQYF.

The sample holds many counts of this clone. The rearrangement joins TRBV29-1 to TRBJ1-4, with TRBD1 as a possible D gene (6 bases). The germline gives CDR1 SQVTM, CDR2 ANQGSEA. With 5 bases removed from V and 7 bases from J, the gap between germline ends came to 20 bases. CDR3 length: 15 residues. The CDR3 loop reads CSVRRNRDVREKLFF. CDR3 DNA sequence: TGCAGCGTTCGAAGGAACAGGGATGTTCGTGAAAAACTGTTTTTT.

The chain links TRBV20-1 to TRBJ1-5; D unclear. The germline V and J ends were trimmed by 6 bases and 5 bases, with 8 bases remaining between them. CDR3 length equals 11 residues. Germline V gives CDR1 DFQATT, CDR2 SNEGSKA (reference sequence). The CDR3 DNA is TGCAGTGCAGGCGGAGATCAGCCCCAGCATTTT. As protein: CSAGGDQPQHF.

Comment on this clone: At one end, the junction sequence differs from germline, possibly due to a read error. J is TRBJ2-1 and V is TRBV7-7, with a tentative D call TRBD1 (8 bases). The CDR3 runs to 18 residues. Germline CDR1 is SSHAT and CDR2 is FNYEAQ (reference sequence). The DNA of the CDR3 is TGTGCTAGCAGCCCAGGGGGCATGTCGGCATCGGGGGGCAATGAGCAGTTCTTC. Translated, it gives CASSPGGMSASGGNEQFF.

The chain couples TRBV15 to TRBJ1-5; the match to TRBD1 covers 7 bases. CDR3 size: 16 residues. Germline-derived CDR1 and CDR2 are LNHNV and YYDKDF (reference sequence). V dropped 2 bases and J dropped 0; count of bases not matched to a gene: 4. The CDR3 nucleotides read TGTGCCACCAGCAGACAGGGACAGTATAGCAATCAGCCCCAGCATTTT. It encodes CATSRQGQYSNQPQHF.

The CDR3 here is CASSLAPTGSAGAVEQYF. The CDR3, as DNA: TGTGCCAGCAGCTTGGCCCCAACCGGCTCAGCGGGAGCCGTCGAGCAGTACTTC. V and J are TRBV5-4 and TRBJ2-7; 8 bases map to TRBD2. CDR1 SGHNT and CDR2 YYREEE come from the germline V gene (reference sequence). CDR3 size: 18 residues. The junction had 17 bases not matched to a gene; V was cut back by 0 bases and J by 6 bases.

This clone was observed a handful of times. The chain uses TRBV5-1 and TRBJ1-5, with a possible D match to TRBD1 (6 bases). CDR3 length equals 15 residues. The V and J ends lost 0 bases and 5 bases respectively, with 12 bases between them. Germline lookup yields CDR1 SGHRS and CDR2 YFSETQ. CDR3 nucleotides: TGCGCCAGCAGCTTGGCAGGGGAAGTACATCAGCCCCAGCATTTT. This sequence encodes CASSLAGEVHQPQHF.